This T cell receptor beta chain was sequenced for a study of blood T cell repertoires in COVID-19. Study-level information: Spain, Italy and the United States supplied samples that represented acute and convalescent COVID-19. T cells, B-cell-depleted T cells, or PBMCs provided the cDNA or gDNA that served as material.

Authors' processing steps: For nucleated cells, counts were estimated from reference gene primer amplification. This table comes from immunoSEQ multiplex PCR, and its TCRdb copy is limited to in-frame clones, with some not included. V and J calls and clone size follow that table, whereas D and trimming were derived from the DNA. The table shows some 200,000 clones, with around 83% occurring only once. The CDR3 is made up of 13 amino acids. Germline lookup yields CDR1 LNHDA and CDR2 SQIVND (reference sequence). Between the trimmed V and J ends, which lost 7 bases and 6 bases, there was a span of 15 bases.

This chain connects TRBV19 to TRBJ1-2; D not resolved. The sequencing input was peripheral blood. This receptor was taken from a woman in her forties who had recovered from COVID-19. CDR3 coding DNA: TGTGCCAGTAATGCTGGAGGGTGGAATGGCTACACCTTC. Its protein product is CASNAGGWNGYTF.